These 19 T cell receptor beta chains were sequenced from one sample in a study of blood T cell repertoires in COVID-19. The table came from immunoSEQ multiplex PCR; TCRdb's copy has only in-frame clones and leaves some out. In the table there are 55,000 to 70,000 clones, approximately 90% of which are singletons. The sequencing input was peripheral blood. Every receptor here comes from a woman aged 50 to 60 with COVID-19, enrolled during active disease.

V and J are TRBV15 and TRBJ1-5; D may be TRBD1 (6 bases). Germline CDR1 reads LNHNV; CDR2 reads YYDKDF (reference sequence). Between the trimmed V and J ends, which lost 3 bases and 4 bases, there was a span of 13 bases. The CDR3 is 15 amino acids. The CDR3 loop is CATSRDTGRNQPQHF. CDR3 in DNA: TGTGCCACCAGCAGGGACACAGGGAGAAATCAGCCCCAGCATTTT.

The V call is TRBV19, the J call TRBJ1-1; unclear D gene. The CDR3 length is 15 residues. The germline V gene encodes CDR1 LNHDA and CDR2 SQIVND (reference sequence). V was cut by 9 bases and J by 5 bases, with 22 bases left in between. The CDR3, as DNA: TGTGCCAGCAACATCCCGGGAGCTGGGTCGACTGAAGCTTTCTTT. Amino acids: CASNIPGAGSTEAFF.

The chain joins TRBV4-2 to TRBJ2-5, with D hard to call. Germline V gene data show CDR1 as LGHNA and CDR2 as YNFKEQ. The CDR3 runs to 14 residues. V was clipped by 0 bases and J by 5 bases, with 10 bases between them. The CDR3 sequence: CASSQEAHEETQYF. The DNA for the CDR3 is TGTGCCAGCAGCCAAGAAGCCCATGAGGAGACCCAGTACTTC.

The genes are TRBV19 and TRBJ2-7, with 7 bases lining up with TRBD1. The germline CDR1 and CDR2 sequences are LNHDA and SQIVND (reference sequence). Trimming removed 5 bases from V and 2 bases from J; junction bases left unmatched: 3. The CDR3 runs to 13 residues. As DNA, the CDR3 is TGTGCCAGTAGTCACAGGGGACCCTACGAGCAGTACTTC. Translating gives CASSHRGPYEQYF.

The V and J genes are TRBV4-2 and TRBJ2-7; D is undetermined. Germline loops: CDR1 LGHNA, CDR2 YNFKEQ. The CDR3 loop spans 14 amino acids. With 0 bases removed from V and 6 bases from J, the gap between germline ends came to 12 bases. CDR3 protein: CASSQDASRFEQYF. CDR3 DNA sequence: TGTGCCAGCAGCCAAGATGCGTCTAGGTTCGAGCAGTACTTC.

The rearrangement uses TRBV29-1 and TRBJ2-7; TRBD1 might be the D (6 bases). Trimming pared 4 bases from V and 4 bases from J, leaving 8 bases between. Germline CDR1 and CDR2: SQVTM and ANQGSEA. This CDR3 has 11 amino acids. Written as DNA, the CDR3 is TGCAGCGTTGTACAGGGTTACGAGCAGTACTTC. It specifies CSVVQGYEQYF.

Judged by abundance, this clone is medium-sized (0.01 to 0.1%). The chain couples TRBV5-4 to TRBJ2-2; 14 positions match TRBD2. J gave up 5 bases and V 4 bases, and 10 bases lay outside the gene matches. The CDR3 length is 18 residues. The germline V gene has CDR1 SGHNT and CDR2 YYREEE (reference sequence). This CDR3 reads CASSRGLAGGAGTGELFF. CDR3 DNA sequence: TGTGCCAGCAGCCGAGGACTAGCGGGAGGTGCCGGGACCGGGGAGCTGTTTTTT.

The rearrangement links TRBV11-2 to TRBJ2-5; 10 bases are a match to TRBD1. The germline gives CDR1 SGHAT, CDR2 FQNNGV. This CDR3 contains 15 residues. V lost 5 bases, J lost 6 bases, and 9 bases stayed unmatched. The CDR3 loop is CASSPLDRGGQTQYF. The CDR3, as DNA: TGTGCCAGCAGCCCATTGGACAGGGGGGGACAGACCCAGTACTTC. Drawing the rest from reference TRBV11-2 and TRBJ2-5, the complete variable domain is EAGVAQSPRYKIIEKRQSVAFWCNPISGHATLYWYQQILGQGPKLLIQFQNNGVVDDSQLPKDRFSAERLKGVDSTLKIQPAKLEDSAVYLCASSPLDRGGQTQYFGPGTRLLVL.

This clone has only one observation. The chain couples TRBV7-6 to TRBJ2-1; perhaps TRBD2 as D (5 bases). Trimming removed 5 bases at V and 10 bases at J, with 24 bases between. This CDR3 has 16 amino acids. The germline CDR1 and CDR2 sequences are SGHVS and FNYEAQ. CDR3 in amino acids: CASSPQVIGPTGEQFF. The DNA of the CDR3 is TGTGCCAGCAGCCCTCAAGTGATCGGACCCACGGGGGAGCAGTTCTTC.

V and J are TRBV18 and TRBJ1-4; D call uncertain. The CDR3 is made up of 14 amino acids. Trimming cost V 0 bases and J 10 bases, with 12 bases left between them. The germline gives CDR1 KGHSH, CDR2 LQKENI. CDR3 coding DNA: TGTGCCAGCTCACCACCGAGCGGGATTGGAAAACTGTTTTTT. Its translation: CASSPPSGIGKLFF.

Only a few counts were recorded for this clone. This chain joins TRBV19 and TRBJ1-1, with 7 bases that match TRBD1. The germline V gene has CDR1 LNHDA and CDR2 SQIVND (reference sequence). This CDR3 comprises 11 residues. After removal of 8 bases from V and 6 bases from J, the junction contained 3 bases not matched to a gene. CDR3 sequence (DNA): TGTGCCAGTGGGCAGGGGGCTGAAGCTTTCTTT. Its protein is CASGQGAEAFF.

The chain couples TRBV5-5 to TRBJ2-1; 8 bases map to TRBD1. The V segment lost 4 bases and the J segment 10 bases; nucleotides outside the gene matches: 7. CDR1 is SGHKS, CDR2 YYEKEE, per germline (reference sequence). The CDR3 sequence is 13 residues long. The DNA for the CDR3 is TGTGCCAGCAGCACCCATGGGGACAGGGAGCAGTTCTTC. Amino acid sequence: CASSTHGDREQFF.

The chain has TRBV28 and TRBJ2-1; 7 bases agree with TRBD2. CDR3 length equals 15 residues. Trimming at V came to 1 base and at J to 2 bases, leaving 2 bases not matched to a gene. CDR1 and CDR2 from the germline V gene are MDHEN and SYDVKM. CDR3 in amino acids: CASSLSGLAYNEQFF. The CDR3 DNA sequence: TGTGCCAGCAGTTTATCAGGACTAGCCTACAATGAGCAGTTCTTC.

The genes are TRBV27 and TRBJ2-7, with 9 bases fitting TRBD2. Per germline, CDR1 MNHEY and CDR2 SMNVEV (reference sequence). Trimming cost V 7 bases and J 5 bases; bases outside gene matches: 30. CDR3 length equals 21 residues. In DNA form, the CDR3 reads TGTGCCAGCACCCCCAGAGGCCACCCTCTCCGCGGGAGGGCCGGGTACAACGAGCAGTACTTC. It translates to CASTPRGHPLRGRAGYNEQYF.

The chain carries TRBV13 and TRBJ2-7, with 8 bases matching TRBD2. J was trimmed by 4 bases and V by 1 base; bases with no gene match: 3. Germline CDR1 reads PRHDT; CDR2 reads FYEKMQ (reference sequence). The CDR3 loop spans 14 amino acids. For the CDR3, the DNA is TGTGCCAGCAGCTTAGCGGGAGGGCGGTACGAGCAGTACTTC. This translates into CASSLAGGRYEQYF.

The rearrangement links TRBV14 to TRBJ2-5; D not resolved. Germline assignment: CDR1 SGHDN and CDR2 FVKESK. With 4 bases removed from V and 5 bases from J, the gap between germline ends came to 5 bases. The CDR3 contains 11 residues. The CDR3 spells CASSRAETQYF. The CDR3 bases are TGTGCCAGCAGCCGGGCGGAGACCCAGTACTTC.

This chain joins TRBV15 and TRBJ1-3, with 7 bases lining up with TRBD1. CDR3 length equals 16 residues. Germline V CDR1 and CDR2: LNHNV, YYDKDF (reference sequence). Here the CDR3 reads CAITPSGQRSGNTIYF. DNA of the CDR3: TGTGCTATCACCCCCTCGGGACAGCGCTCTGGAAACACCATATATTTT.

J is TRBJ2-4 and V is TRBV9; 9 positions agree with TRBD2. CDR1 is SGDLS, CDR2 YYNGEE, per germline. The CDR3 spans 16 residues. V shed 3 bases, J shed 0 bases, and the junction held 4 bases outside the gene matches. CDR3 coding DNA: TGTGCCAGCAGCGCGGGGACTAGCCGAGCCAAAAACATTCAGTACTTC. This translates into CASSAGTSRAKNIQYF.

This chain connects TRBV20-1 to TRBJ2-4; perhaps TRBD1 as D (6 bases). Germline CDR1 reads DFQATT; CDR2 reads SNEGSKA (reference sequence). The V and J ends lost 3 bases and 0 bases respectively, with 21 bases between them. The CDR3 is 18 residues long. The DNA of the CDR3 is TGCAGTGCTAGTATAAAGGACAGCGCAAACCTAGCCAAAAACATTCAGTACTTC. It is translated as CSASIKDSANLAKNIQYF.